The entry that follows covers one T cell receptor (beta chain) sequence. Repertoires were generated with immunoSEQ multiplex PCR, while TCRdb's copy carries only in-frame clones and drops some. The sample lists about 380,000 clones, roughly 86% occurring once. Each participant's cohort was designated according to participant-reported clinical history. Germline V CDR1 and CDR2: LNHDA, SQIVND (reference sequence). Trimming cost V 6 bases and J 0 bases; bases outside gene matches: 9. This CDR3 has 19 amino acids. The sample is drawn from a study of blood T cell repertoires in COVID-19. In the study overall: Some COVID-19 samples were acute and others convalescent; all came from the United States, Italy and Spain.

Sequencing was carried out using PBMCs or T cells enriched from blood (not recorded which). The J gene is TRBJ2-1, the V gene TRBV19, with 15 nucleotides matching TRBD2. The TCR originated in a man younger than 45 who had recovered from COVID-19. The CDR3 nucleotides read TGTGCCAGTAGCCACGGGACTAGCGGGGGGCTGAGCTCCTACAATGAGCAGTTCTTC. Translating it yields CASSHGTSGGLSSYNEQFF.